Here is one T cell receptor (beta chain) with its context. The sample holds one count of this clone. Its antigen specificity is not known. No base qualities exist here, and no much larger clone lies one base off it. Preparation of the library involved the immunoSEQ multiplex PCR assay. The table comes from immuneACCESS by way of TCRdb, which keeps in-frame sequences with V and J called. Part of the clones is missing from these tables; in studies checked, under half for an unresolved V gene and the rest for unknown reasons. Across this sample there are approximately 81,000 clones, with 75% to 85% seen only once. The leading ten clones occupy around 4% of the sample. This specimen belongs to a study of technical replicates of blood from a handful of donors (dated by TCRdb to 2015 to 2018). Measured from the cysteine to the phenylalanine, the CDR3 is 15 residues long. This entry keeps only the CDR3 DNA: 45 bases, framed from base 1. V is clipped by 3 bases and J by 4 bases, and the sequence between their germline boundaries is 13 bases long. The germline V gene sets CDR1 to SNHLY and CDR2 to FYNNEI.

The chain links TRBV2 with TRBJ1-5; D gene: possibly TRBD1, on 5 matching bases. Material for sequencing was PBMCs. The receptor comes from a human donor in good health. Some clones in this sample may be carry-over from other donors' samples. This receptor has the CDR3 CASSDGHLENQPQHF. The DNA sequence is TGTGCCAGCAGTGACGGACATCTGGAAAATCAGCCCCAGCATTTT.